This is a list of T cell receptor beta chains from one sample in a study of blood T cell repertoires in COVID-19. Profiled with immunoSEQ multiplex PCR; TCRdb holds only in-frame clones, not every one. The sample shows about 170,000 clones, more than 65% of them seen only once. The sequencing input was peripheral blood. Receptor source: a man aged 70-80 years with active or convalescent COVID-19. CDR3s include the opening cysteine and the closing phenylalanine or tryptophan. The D gene is left open where the match is weak. Some rows have no size entry. The others give once, few or many, or a class for an expanded clone.

size	V	J	D	CDR3	DNA
.	TRBV4-3	TRBJ2-2	.	CASSHDRGGELFF	TGCGCCAGCAGCCATGACCGGGGCGGGGAGCTGTTTTTT
.	TRBV29-1	TRBJ2-1	TRBD1	CSGNTGTGGYNEQFF	TGCAGCGGCAATACCGGGACAGGGGGATACAATGAGCAGTTCTTC
.	TRBV5-4	TRBJ2-1	.	CASRYNEQFF	TGTGCCAGCCGGTACAATGAGCAGTTCTTC
.	TRBV18	TRBJ2-7	.	CASSSGTRPSYEQYF	TGTGCCAGCTCATCCGGGACACGACCCTCCTACGAGCAGTACTTC
.	TRBV6-2/TRBV6-3	TRBJ1-1	.	CASSYSAQDRTWGTEAFF	TGTGCCAGCAGTTACTCTGCCCAGGACAGAACTTGGGGCACTGAAGCTTTCTTT
.	TRBV30	TRBJ1-5	.	CAWSAGVNQPQHF	TGTGCCTGGAGTGCCGGGGTGAATCAGCCCCAGCATTTT
.	TRBV5-1	TRBJ1-2	.	CASSLVGSGNYGYTF	TGCGCCAGCAGCTTGGTCGGGAGCGGCAACTATGGCTACACCTTC
.	TRBV18	TRBJ1-5	.	CASSPVGENSNQPQHF	TGTGCCAGCTCACCCGTAGGAGAAAATAGCAATCAGCCCCAGCATTTT
few	TRBV18	TRBJ2-7	.	CASSTGLTSYEQYF	TGTGCCAGCTCGACAGGTCTAACCAGCTACGAGCAGTACTTC
.	TRBV4-3	TRBJ1-2	.	CASRGHPSDYGYTF	TGCGCCAGCCGGGGACACCCGAGCGACTATGGCTACACCTTC
.	TRBV12-3/TRBV12-4	TRBJ2-5	.	CASSLSGTQYF	TGTGCCAGCAGTTTGAGTGGGACCCAGTACTTC
.	TRBV30	TRBJ1-5	TRBD1	CAWSGRQGSQPQHF	TGTGCCTGGAGTGGTCGACAGGGGTCTCAGCCCCAGCATTTT
.	TRBV3-1/TRBV3-2	TRBJ2-1	.	CASSQVRAGEQFF	TGTGCCAGCAGCCAAGTGCGCGCGGGTGAGCAGTTCTTC
once	TRBV11-2	TRBJ1-2	TRBD1	CASSWGQGQRGGYTF	TGTGCCAGCAGCTGGGGACAGGGACAACGGGGGGGCTACACCTTC
.	TRBV24-1	TRBJ2-5	.	CATSEGGRETQYF	TGTGCCACCAGTGAAGGAGGCCGAGAGACCCAGTACTTC
few	TRBV7-2	TRBJ2-2	TRBD1	CASSSEWGQYTGELFF	TGTGCCAGCAGCAGCGAGTGGGGACAGTACACCGGGGAGCTGTTTTTT
.	TRBV4-2	TRBJ2-3	.	CASSQEVSASTDTQYF	TGTGCCAGCAGCCAAGAAGTTAGCGCCAGCACAGATACGCAGTATTTT
.	TRBV3-1/TRBV3-2	TRBJ1-1	.	CASSQVPGNTEAFF	TGTGCCAGCAGCCAAGTGCCGGGGAACACTGAAGCTTTCTTT
.	TRBV28	TRBJ1-3	.	CASIDGSGNTIYF	TGTGCCAGCATCGACGGGTCTGGAAACACCATATATTTT
.	TRBV6-5	TRBJ1-2	.	CASSYLGVNGYTF	TGTGCCAGCAGTTACCTAGGGGTAAATGGCTACACCTTC
.	TRBV14	TRBJ2-3	.	CASSRLRRGGTDTQYF	TGTGCCAGCAGCCGCCTCCGGCGGGGTGGCACAGATACGCAGTATTTT
.	TRBV7-9	TRBJ2-5	TRBD2	CASSLGASGATETQYF	TGTGCCAGCAGCCTTGGGGCTAGCGGGGCCACAGAGACCCAGTACTTC
.	TRBV18	TRBJ1-1	TRBD1	CASSPTGLNTEAFF	TGTGCCAGCTCACCGACAGGGCTGAACACTGAAGCTTTCTTT
.	TRBV4-3	TRBJ2-7	.	CASSHLPQDEQYF	TGCGCCAGCAGCCACCTCCCCCAGGACGAGCAGTACTTC
once	TRBV28	TRBJ2-7	TRBD2	CASSPSTSGYYEQYF	TGTGCCAGCAGTCCCTCGACTAGCGGGTACTACGAGCAGTACTTC
.	TRBV24-1	TRBJ2-3	.	CATSDFQDTQYF	TGTGCCACCAGTGATTTTCAAGATACGCAGTATTTT
.	TRBV9	TRBJ2-2	TRBD2	CASSVGGMDTGELFF	TGTGCCAGCAGCGTCGGGGGGATGGACACCGGGGAGCTGTTTTTT
once	TRBV4-3	TRBJ1-6	TRBD1	CASSQEWLDRGGGNSPLHF	TGCGCCAGCAGCCAAGAATGGCTTGACAGGGGAGGTGGGAATTCACCCCTCCACTTT
.	TRBV2	TRBJ2-6	TRBD2	CASSEREGTMTSGANVLTF	TGTGCCAGCAGTGAACGGGAGGGAACCATGACATCTGGGGCCAACGTCCTGACTTTC
.	TRBV10-1	TRBJ2-7	.	CASERDKRNEQYF	TGCGCCAGCGAACGGGACAAGAGGAACGAGCAGTACTTC
once	TRBV5-1	TRBJ1-2	.	CASSSGTRANRYGYTF	TGCGCCAGCAGCTCCGGGACTAGGGCGAATAGGTATGGCTACACCTTC
.	TRBV7-2	TRBJ1-6	TRBD1	CASSLTGGFWNSPLHF	TGTGCCAGCAGCCTGACAGGGGGTTTTTGGAATTCACCCCTCCACTTT
once	TRBV25-1	TRBJ1-2	.	CASRASGGYTF	TGTGCCAGCAGGGCAAGCGGTGGCTACACCTTC
.	TRBV5-1	TRBJ2-2	TRBD1	CASSYQGARTGELFF	TGCGCCAGCAGCTACCAGGGGGCGAGGACCGGGGAGCTGTTTTTT
.	TRBV3-1/TRBV3-2	TRBJ2-7	TRBD2	CASSQPVIAGASHEQYF	TGTGCCAGCAGCCAGCCCGTCATAGCGGGGGCGAGCCACGAGCAGTACTTC
.	TRBV9	TRBJ2-3	.	CASRDGSGTAYSDTQYF	TGTGCCAGCAGGGATGGTTCCGGGACTGCCTACTCAGATACGCAGTATTTT
.	TRBV28	TRBJ2-7	TRBD1	CASRQTGAGGEQYF	TGTGCCAGCAGGCAGACAGGGGCCGGAGGCGAGCAGTACTTC
.	TRBV4-1	TRBJ1-3	TRBD1	CASSQDKKGQGKGNTIYF	TGCGCCAGCAGCCAAGACAAGAAGGGACAGGGGAAAGGAAACACCATATATTTT
.	TRBV6-5	TRBJ2-7	.	CASRLDSTYEQYF	TGTGCCAGCAGGTTGGACAGTACCTACGAGCAGTACTTC
.	TRBV5-1	TRBJ1-4	TRBD1	CASSLQGDNEKLFF	TGCGCCAGCAGCTTACAGGGGGACAATGAAAAACTGTTTTTT
.	TRBV27	TRBJ2-6	.	CASSLYRDSGANVLTF	TGTGCCAGCAGTCTATATCGAGACTCTGGGGCCAACGTCCTGACTTTC
.	TRBV7-3	TRBJ2-1	.	CASSLTSGLSYNEQFF	TGTGCCAGCAGCTTAACTAGCGGTCTCTCCTACAATGAGCAGTTCTTC
.	TRBV27	TRBJ1-6	.	CASSSTGLSISPLHF	TGTGCCAGCAGTTCCACGGGACTTAGCATCTCACCCCTCCACTTT
.	TRBV6-4	TRBJ2-1	TRBD2	CASSPSSGSNNEQFF	TGTGCCAGCAGCCCCTCCAGCGGGAGCAACAATGAGCAGTTCTTC
.	TRBV9	TRBJ1-1	.	CASSVAPENTEAFF	TGTGCCAGCAGCGTAGCGCCAGAGAACACTGAAGCTTTCTTT
.	TRBV18	TRBJ2-5	.	CASSPQGVSGETQYF	TGTGCCAGCTCACCACAGGGGGTGAGTGGAGAGACCCAGTACTTC
.	TRBV5-1	TRBJ2-2	.	CASSLWRGQNTGELFF	TGCGCCAGCAGCTTGTGGAGGGGGCAGAACACCGGGGAGCTGTTTTTT
.	TRBV5-5	TRBJ2-1	TRBD1	CASSWAGTGGFEQFF	TGTGCCAGCAGCTGGGCCGGGACAGGGGGCTTTGAGCAGTTCTTC
.	TRBV10-3	TRBJ1-5	.	CAISEAGSNQPQHF	TGTGCCATCAGTGAGGCGGGTAGCAATCAGCCCCAGCATTTT
.	TRBV7-3	TRBJ2-7	TRBD2	CASSLVAGPTYEQYF	TGTGCCAGCAGCTTGGTAGCGGGACCCACCTACGAGCAGTACTTC
.	TRBV19	TRBJ2-3	TRBD2	CASSRTSGRVDTQYF	TGTGCCAGTAGTAGGACTAGCGGGAGGGTAGATACGCAGTATTTT
.	TRBV7-9	TRBJ2-1	TRBD2	CASSLGASGPNEQFF	TGTGCCAGCAGCTTAGGGGCTAGCGGACCCAATGAGCAGTTCTTC
.	TRBV7-9	TRBJ2-3	TRBD1	CAYHRGQGHTDTQYF	TGTGCCTATCACCGAGGACAGGGACACACAGATACGCAGTATTTT
.	TRBV4-3	TRBJ2-2	TRBD2	CASSRTSGLNTGELFF	TGCGCCAGCAGCCGGACTAGCGGACTGAACACCGGGGAGCTGTTTTTT